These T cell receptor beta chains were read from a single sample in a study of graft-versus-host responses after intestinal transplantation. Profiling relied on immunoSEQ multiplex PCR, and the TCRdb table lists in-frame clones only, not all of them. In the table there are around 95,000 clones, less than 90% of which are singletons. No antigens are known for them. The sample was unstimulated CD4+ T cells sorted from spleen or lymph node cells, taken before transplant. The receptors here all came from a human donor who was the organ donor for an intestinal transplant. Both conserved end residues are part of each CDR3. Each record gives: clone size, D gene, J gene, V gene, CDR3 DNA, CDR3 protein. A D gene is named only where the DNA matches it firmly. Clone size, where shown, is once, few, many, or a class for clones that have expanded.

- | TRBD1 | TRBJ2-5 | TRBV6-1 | TGTGCCAGCAGTGTGGGACAGGGGGAGACCCAGTACTTC | CASSVGQGETQYF
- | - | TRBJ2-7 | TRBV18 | TGTGCCAGCTCACGCCTGGGCTACGAGCAGTACTTC | CASSRLGYEQYF
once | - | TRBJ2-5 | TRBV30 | TGTGCCTGGAGTCTAATGGGTGGGCAGACCCAGTACTTC | CAWSLMGGQTQYF
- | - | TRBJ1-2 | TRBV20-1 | TGCAGCGCCGGGGACGACTATGGCTACACCTTC | CSAGDDYGYTF
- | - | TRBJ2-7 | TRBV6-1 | TGTGCCAGCAGTGAAGGTCATTCCTACGAGCAGTACTTC | CASSEGHSYEQYF
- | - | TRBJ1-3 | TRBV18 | TGTGCCAGCTCACCCCCGCGAGGGTCTGGAGGAAACACCATATATTTT | CASSPPRGSGGNTIYF
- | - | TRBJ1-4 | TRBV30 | TGTGCCTGGACCCCCCTTGGACAGTTTTTTGATGAAAAACTGTTTTTT | CAWTPLGQFFDEKLFF
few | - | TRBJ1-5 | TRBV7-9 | TGTGCCAGCAGCGCTGGGGGCGGAAATAGCAATCAGCCCCAGCATTTT | CASSAGGGNSNQPQHF
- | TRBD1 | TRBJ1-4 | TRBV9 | TGTGCCAGCAGCGCCACTTTCGGACAGGAATATAATGAAAAACTGTTTTTT | CASSATFGQEYNEKLFF
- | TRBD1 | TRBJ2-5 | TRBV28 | TGTGCCAGCAGTCTCCAGGGGGCGGGTGAGACCCAGTACTTC | CASSLQGAGETQYF
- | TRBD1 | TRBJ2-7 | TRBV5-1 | TGCGCCAGCAGCCGGACAGGATACGAGCAGTACTTC | CASSRTGYEQYF
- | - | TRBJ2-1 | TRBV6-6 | TGTGCCAGCCTGGGTCAAACCTACAATGAGCAGTTCTTC | CASLGQTYNEQFF
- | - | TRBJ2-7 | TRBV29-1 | TGCAGCGCCTTGGGTCGGGATAAGGGCACCTACGAGCAGTACTTC | CSALGRDKGTYEQYF
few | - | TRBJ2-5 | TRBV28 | TGTGCCAGCAGTTCCTACTGGCAAGAGACCCAGTACTTC | CASSSYWQETQYF
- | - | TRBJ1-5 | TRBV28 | TGTGCCAGCAGTTTGTACAGGGAGGGCAATCAGCCCCAGCATTTT | CASSLYREGNQPQHF
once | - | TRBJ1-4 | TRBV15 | TGTGCCACCAGCAGAGAGGGGGGACCAGGTGAAAAACTGTTTTTT | CATSREGGPGEKLFF
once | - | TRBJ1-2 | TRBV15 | TGTGCCACCAGTTTTACCGGGAACGGCTACACCTTC | CATSFTGNGYTF
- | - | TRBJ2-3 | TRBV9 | TGTGCCAGCAGCGCCCGTCTATTCGGGGGAGATACGCAGTATTTT | CASSARLFGGDTQYF
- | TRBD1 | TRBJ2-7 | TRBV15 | TGTGCCACCAGCAGGGCCGGGACAGATGCCTACGAGCAGTACTTC | CATSRAGTDAYEQYF
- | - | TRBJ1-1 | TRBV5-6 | TGTGCCAGCAGCTTGGTAGGTTTGGGCCGAGGGACTGAAGCTTTCTTT | CASSLVGLGRGTEAFF
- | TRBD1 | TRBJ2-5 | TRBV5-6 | TGTGCCAGCAGGGGGGGGACAGGGGGGCCGATTGAGACCCAGTACTTC | CASRGGTGGPIETQYF
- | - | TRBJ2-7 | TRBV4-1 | TGCGCCAGCAGCCCCCGGGGATTCAACGAGCAGTACTTC | CASSPRGFNEQYF
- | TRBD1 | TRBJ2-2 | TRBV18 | TGTGCCAGCTCACCATGGCCCCGGGACAGGGGAAGAGACGACACCGGGGAGCTGTTTTTT | CASSPWPRDRGRDDTGELFF